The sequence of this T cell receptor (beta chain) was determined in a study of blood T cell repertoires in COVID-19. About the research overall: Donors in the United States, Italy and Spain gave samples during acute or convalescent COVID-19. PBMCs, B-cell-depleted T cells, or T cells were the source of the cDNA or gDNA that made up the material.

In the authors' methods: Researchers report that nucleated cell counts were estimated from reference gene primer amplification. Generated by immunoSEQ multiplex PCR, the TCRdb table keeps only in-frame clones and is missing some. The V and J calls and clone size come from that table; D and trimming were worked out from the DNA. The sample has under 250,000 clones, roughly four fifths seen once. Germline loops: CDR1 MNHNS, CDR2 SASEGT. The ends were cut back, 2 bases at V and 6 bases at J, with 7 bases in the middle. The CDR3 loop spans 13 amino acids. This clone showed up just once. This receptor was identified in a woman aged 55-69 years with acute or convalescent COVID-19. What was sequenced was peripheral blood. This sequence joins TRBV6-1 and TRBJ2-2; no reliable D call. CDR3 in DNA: TGTGCCAGCAGTGAATGGTTAGCCGGGGAGCTGTTTTTT. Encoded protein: CASSEWLAGELFF.